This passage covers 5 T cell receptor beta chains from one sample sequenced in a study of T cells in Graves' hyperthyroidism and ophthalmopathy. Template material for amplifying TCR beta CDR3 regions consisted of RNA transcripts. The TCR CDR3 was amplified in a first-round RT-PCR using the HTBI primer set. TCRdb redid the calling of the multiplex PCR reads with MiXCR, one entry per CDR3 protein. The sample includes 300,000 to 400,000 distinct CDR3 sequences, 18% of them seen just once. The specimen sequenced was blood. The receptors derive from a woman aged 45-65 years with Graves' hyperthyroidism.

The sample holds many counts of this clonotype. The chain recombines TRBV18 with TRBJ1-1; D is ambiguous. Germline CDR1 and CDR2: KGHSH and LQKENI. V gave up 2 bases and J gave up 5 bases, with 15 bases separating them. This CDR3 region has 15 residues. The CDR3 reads CASSPRDGLRTEAFF. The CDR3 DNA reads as TGTGCCAGCTCACCAAGAGACGGGCTGCGAACTGAAGCTTTCTTT.

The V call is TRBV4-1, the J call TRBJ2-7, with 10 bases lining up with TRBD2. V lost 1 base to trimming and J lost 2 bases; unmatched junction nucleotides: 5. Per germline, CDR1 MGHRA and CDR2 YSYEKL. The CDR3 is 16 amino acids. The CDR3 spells CASSQGGLASTYEQYF. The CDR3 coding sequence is TGCGCCAGCAGCCAAGGGGGACTAGCGTCGACCTACGAGCAGTACTTC.

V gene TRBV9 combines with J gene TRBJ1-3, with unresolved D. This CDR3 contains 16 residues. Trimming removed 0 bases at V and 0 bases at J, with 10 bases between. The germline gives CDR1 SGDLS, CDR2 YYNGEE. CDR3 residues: CASSVGDGSSGNTIYF. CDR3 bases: TGTGCCAGCAGCGTAGGAGACGGCAGCTCTGGAAACACCATATATTTT.

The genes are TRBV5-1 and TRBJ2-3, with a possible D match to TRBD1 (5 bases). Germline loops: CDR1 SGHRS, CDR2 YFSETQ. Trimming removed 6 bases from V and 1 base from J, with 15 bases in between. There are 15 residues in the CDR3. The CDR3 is CASTPARAGTDTQYF. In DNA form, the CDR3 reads TGCGCCAGCACCCCCGCCAGGGCCGGCACAGATACGCAGTATTTT. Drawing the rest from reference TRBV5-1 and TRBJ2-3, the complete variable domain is KAGVTQTPRYLIKTRGQQVTLSCSPISGHRSVSWYQQTPGQGLQFLFEYFSETQRNKGNFPGRFSGRQFSNSRSEMNVSTLELGDSALYLCASTPARAGTDTQYFGPGTRLTVL.

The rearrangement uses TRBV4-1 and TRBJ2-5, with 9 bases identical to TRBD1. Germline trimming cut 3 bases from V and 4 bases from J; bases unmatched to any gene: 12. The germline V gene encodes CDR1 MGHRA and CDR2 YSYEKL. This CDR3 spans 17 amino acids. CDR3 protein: CASSHPTGQGSSETQYF. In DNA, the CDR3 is TGCGCCAGCAGCCATCCGACGGGACAGGGTTCGTCAGAGACCCAGTACTTC.